This is a list of T cell receptor beta chains from one sample in a study of technical replicates of blood from a few donors. Assay: immunoSEQ multiplex PCR; the TCRdb copy retains only in-frame clones and omits some. The sample has around 70,000 clones; around 94% are singletons. What was sequenced was T cells isolated from PBMCs. The receptors come from a human donor in good health. CDR3s include the opening cysteine and the closing phenylalanine or tryptophan. The D gene is left open where the match is weak. Where a row states a size, it is once, few, many or the class of an expanded clone; other rows omit it.

TRBV25-1,TRBD1,few,TRBJ1-1,TGTGCCAGCAGTGGGTGGGACAGCCGTAATGAAGCTTTCTTT,CASSGWDSRNEAFF
TRBV29-1,TRBD2,once,TRBJ2-7,TGCAGGACTAGCGGGAGCTCCTACGAGCAGTACTTC,CRTSGSSYEQYF
TRBV15,NA,NA,TRBJ2-7,TGTGCCACCAGCAGAGCCAGGGCCTACGAGCAGTACTTC,CATSRARAYEQYF
TRBV10-1,NA,NA,TRBJ2-1,TGCGCCAGCAGTGTCCAAGCAACCACCTACAATGAGCAGTTCTTC,CASSVQATTYNEQFF
TRBV5-3,NA,NA,TRBJ1-1,TGTGCCAGAAGTTTCCAGACAGGAAACACTGAAGCTTTCTTT,CARSFQTGNTEAFF
TRBV5-4,NA,NA,TRBJ2-1,TGTGCCAGCAGCTCTGGGACCGGGGGTGTAAATGAGCAGTTCTTC,CASSSGTGGVNEQFF
TRBV9,TRBD2,NA,TRBJ2-7,TGTGCCAGCAGCGTAGCTGGGACTACCTACGAGCAGTACTTC,CASSVAGTTYEQYF
TRBV27,NA,NA,TRBJ2-2,TGTGCCAGCAGTTCGGGACTGAACACCGGGGAGCTGTTTTTT,CASSSGLNTGELFF
TRBV11-1,NA,NA,TRBJ1-1,TGTGCCAGCAGTCTGACAGGTAACACTGAAGCTTTCTTT,CASSLTGNTEAFF
TRBV19,TRBD1,NA,TRBJ1-5,TGTGCCAGTAGTGTGACAGGGTGGAATCAGCCCCAGCATTTT,CASSVTGWNQPQHF
TRBV9,NA,NA,TRBJ2-1,TGTGCCAGCAGCGAAGAAGAGTACTCCTACAATGAGCAGTTCTTC,CASSEEEYSYNEQFF
TRBV11-3,NA,few,TRBJ2-7,TGTGCCAGCATGGGGGGTACCGCCTACGAGCAGTACTTC,CASMGGTAYEQYF
TRBV29-1,NA,NA,TRBJ1-1,TGCAGCGTTGCCGTGGGCAGGGGTGGCACTGAAGCTTTCTTT,CSVAVGRGGTEAFF
TRBV7-2,NA,NA,TRBJ2-6,TGTGCCAGCAGCTTAGCGCGATTAAGCTCTGGGGCCAACGTCCTGACTTTC,CASSLARLSSGANVLTF
TRBV2,NA,NA,TRBJ1-2,TGTGCCAGCGGAGGAGGGGCGGATACTAACTATGGCTACACCTTC,CASGGGADTNYGYTF
TRBV4-3,NA,NA,TRBJ1-4,TGCGCCAGCAGCCAAGATGAAAGGGACTTAATTTTT,CASSQDERDLIF
TRBV18,TRBD1,NA,TRBJ1-1,TGTGCCAGCTCTCTACCTGACAGGGTCGGTGAAGCTTTCTTT,CASSLPDRVGEAFF
TRBV5-3,NA,NA,TRBJ2-2,TGTGCCAGAAGCCTCGGCCTAGGAGGGGTCGGGGAGCTGTTTTTT,CARSLGLGGVGELFF
TRBV15,TRBD1,once,TRBJ2-1,TGTGCCACCAGCCAGGGACAGTTCACCTACAATGAGCAGTTCTTC,CATSQGQFTYNEQFF
TRBV2,TRBD1,NA,TRBJ1-5,TGTGCCAGCAGCGGACAGGGGCGCAATCAGCCCCAGCATTTT,CASSGQGRNQPQHF
TRBV28,NA,NA,TRBJ2-7,TGTGCCAGCAGTCTAGACCCCACAGGTCCTTGGGGAGAGCAGTACTTC,CASSLDPTGPWGEQYF
TRBV27,NA,NA,TRBJ1-1,TGTGCCAGCAGCCGGGTAGGGGCGAACACTGAAGCTTTCTTT,CASSRVGANTEAFF
TRBV7-3,TRBD1,NA,TRBJ1-1,TGTGCCAGCAGCCCTCACGGACAGGGGCCTGAAGCTTTCTTT,CASSPHGQGPEAFF
TRBV7-8,NA,NA,TRBJ2-7,TGTGCCTCCGGAGCGGGTCCGCTACCCTACGAGCAGTACTTC,CASGAGPLPYEQYF
TRBV6-4,TRBD1,NA,TRBJ2-3,TGTGCCAGCAGTGACCCAGGACAGGGGACAGATACGCAGTATTTT,CASSDPGQGTDTQYF
TRBV5-6,NA,few,TRBJ1-1,TGTGCCAGCAGCCAGGGATGGACTGAAGCTTTCTTT,CASSQGWTEAFF
TRBV27,TRBD1,NA,TRBJ2-3,TGTGCCAGCAGTCCCGGACAGGTCACAGATACGCAGTATTTT,CASSPGQVTDTQYF
TRBV27,TRBD1,NA,TRBJ2-3,TGTGCCAGCAGTTTATTGGGACAGGGTAGCACAGATACGCAGTATTTT,CASSLLGQGSTDTQYF